This T cell receptor (beta chain) was sequenced in a study of T cell repertoires in cytomegalovirus infection. Study summary: Indications of both CMV infection and matching HLA type were provided by public TCR beta signatures.

CDR1 is LNHDA and CDR2 is SQIVND in the germline V gene (reference sequence). CDR3 size: 15 residues. The V end was cut by 3 bases, the J end by 1 base, with 12 bases between. From the reads, TCRdb called clonotypes with MiXCR, one entry per CDR3 protein. The table includes a few hundred thousand distinct CDR3 sequences, around a tenth detected once. Sequencing was performed on PBMCs. The chain couples TRBV19 to TRBJ1-1; no definite D call. The TCR was taken from a human donor in good health (CMV status not recorded). Some clones in this sample may be carry-over from other donors' samples. In DNA, the CDR3 is TGTGCCAGTAGTATGACCGGGCAGCCGAACACTGAAGCTTTCTTT. Encoded protein: CASSMTGQPNTEAFF.